At least ten counts were recorded for the clone carrying this T cell receptor beta chain. These data come from a study of low-dose radiotherapy and immunotherapy resistance in tumors. On the study more broadly: Treatment of Cohort 2 consisted of 1 Gy per fraction every two weeks, amounting to 13 Gy over 26 weeks.

Regarding time point: before trial treatment. Donors were administered nivolumab, ipilimumab, aspirin and low-dose cyclophosphamide, together with low-dose radiotherapy. V was shortened by 2 bases and J by 0 bases, with 7 bases between the two germline ends. CDR1 SNHLY and CDR2 FYNNEI come from the germline V gene. This CDR3 has 14 amino acids. TRAV- and TRBV-specific primers, spanning alpha and beta chains, primed first-strand cDNA. With a constant-region primer and a V-primer adapter, TCRs were subjected to 20 PCR cycles of amplification. TCRdb re-called the reads through MiXCR, storing one row per CDR3 protein. The sample holds 75,000 to 95,000 distinct CDR3 sequences, more than 8.5% seen once.

This TCR derives from a male donor with prostate cancer. The gene calls are TRBV2 and TRBJ1-1, with D uncertain. Here the sequenced sample was PBMCs, taken before treatment. CDR3 in amino acids: CASSEIQLNTEAFF. The CDR3 region has the DNA TGTGCCAGCAGTGAAATCCAGCTGAACACTGAAGCTTTCTTT.